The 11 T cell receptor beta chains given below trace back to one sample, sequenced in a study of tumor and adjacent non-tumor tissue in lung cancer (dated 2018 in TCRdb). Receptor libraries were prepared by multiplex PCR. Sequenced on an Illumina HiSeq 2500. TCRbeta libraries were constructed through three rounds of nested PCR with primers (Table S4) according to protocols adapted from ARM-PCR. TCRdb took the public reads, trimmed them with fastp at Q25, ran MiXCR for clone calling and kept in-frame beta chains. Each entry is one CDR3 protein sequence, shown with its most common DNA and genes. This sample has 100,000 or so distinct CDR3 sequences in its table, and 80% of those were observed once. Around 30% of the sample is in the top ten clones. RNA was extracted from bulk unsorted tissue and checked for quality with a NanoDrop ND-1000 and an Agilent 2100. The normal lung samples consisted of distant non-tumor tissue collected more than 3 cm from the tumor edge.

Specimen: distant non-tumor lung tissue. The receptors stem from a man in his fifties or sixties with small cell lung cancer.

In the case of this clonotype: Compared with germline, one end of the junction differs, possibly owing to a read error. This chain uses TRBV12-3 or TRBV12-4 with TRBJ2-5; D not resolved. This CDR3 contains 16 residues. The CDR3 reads CASSFNQFSRSETQYF. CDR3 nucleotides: TGTGCTAGCAGCTTCAATCAATTTAGCAGGAGTGAGACCCAGTACTTC.

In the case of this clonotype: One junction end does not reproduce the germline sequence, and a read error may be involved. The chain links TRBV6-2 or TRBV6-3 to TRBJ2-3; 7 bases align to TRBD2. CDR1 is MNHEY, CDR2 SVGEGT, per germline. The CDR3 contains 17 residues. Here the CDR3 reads CAISRTRGSAGTDTQYF. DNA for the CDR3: TGTGCCATCAGTCGTACTCGCGGGAGTGCGGGCACAGATACGCAGTATTTT.

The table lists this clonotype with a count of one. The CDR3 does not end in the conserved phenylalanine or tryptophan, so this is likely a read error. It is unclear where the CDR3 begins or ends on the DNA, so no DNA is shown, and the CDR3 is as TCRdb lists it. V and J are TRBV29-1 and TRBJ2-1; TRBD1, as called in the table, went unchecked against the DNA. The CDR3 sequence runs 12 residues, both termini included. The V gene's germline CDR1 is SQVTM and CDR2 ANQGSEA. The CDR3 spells CSGYRDRSEQLI.

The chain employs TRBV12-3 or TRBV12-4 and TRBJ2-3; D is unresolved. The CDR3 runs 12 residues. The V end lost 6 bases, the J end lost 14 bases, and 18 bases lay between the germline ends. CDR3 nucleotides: TGTGCCAGCAGCTTTTACCCTGCTGCGCGGTATTTT. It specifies CASSFYPAARYF.

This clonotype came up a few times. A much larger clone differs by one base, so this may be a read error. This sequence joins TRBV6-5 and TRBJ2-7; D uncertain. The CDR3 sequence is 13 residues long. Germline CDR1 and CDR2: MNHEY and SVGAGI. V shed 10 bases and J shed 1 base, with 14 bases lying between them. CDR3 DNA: TGTGCCACGACCCGACCGATGTCCTACGAGCAGTACTTC. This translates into CATTRPMSYEQYF.

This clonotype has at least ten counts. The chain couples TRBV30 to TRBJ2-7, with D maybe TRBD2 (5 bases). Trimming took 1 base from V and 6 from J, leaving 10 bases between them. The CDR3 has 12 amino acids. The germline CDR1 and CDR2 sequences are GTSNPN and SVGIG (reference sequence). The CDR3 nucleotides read TGTGCCTGGAGTGGGACTCACGGCGAGCAGTACGTC. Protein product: CAWSGTHGEQYV.

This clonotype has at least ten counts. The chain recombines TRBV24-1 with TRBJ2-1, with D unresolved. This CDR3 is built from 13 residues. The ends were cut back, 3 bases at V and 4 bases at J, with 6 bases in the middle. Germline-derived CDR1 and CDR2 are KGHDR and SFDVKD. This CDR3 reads CATSDPNYNEQFF. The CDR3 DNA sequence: TGTGCCACCAGTGATCCTAATTACAATGAGCAGTTCTTC.

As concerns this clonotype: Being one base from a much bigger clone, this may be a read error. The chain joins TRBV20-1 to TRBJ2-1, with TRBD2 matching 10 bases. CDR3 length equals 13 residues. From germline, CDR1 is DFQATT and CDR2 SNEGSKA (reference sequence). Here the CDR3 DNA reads TGCGGTGCTAGCGGGCTAGCGGGAGATGAGCAGTTCTTC. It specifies CGASGLAGDEQFF.

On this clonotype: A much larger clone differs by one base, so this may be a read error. The CDR3 protein is CSARTGRGHYGYTF. CDR3 DNA: TGCAGTGCTAGGACAGGGAGAGGCCACTATGGCTACACCTTC. The rearrangement uses TRBV20-1 and TRBJ1-2; 7 bases fit TRBD1. The CDR3 length is 14 residues. With V trimmed by 3 bases and J by 3 bases, 7 bases remained unmatched. Germline V gives CDR1 DFQATT, CDR2 SNEGSKA (reference sequence).

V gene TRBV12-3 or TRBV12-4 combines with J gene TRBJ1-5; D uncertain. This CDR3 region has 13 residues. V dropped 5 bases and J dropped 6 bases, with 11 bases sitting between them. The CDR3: CASSRHKGQPQHF. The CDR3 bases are TGTGCCAGCAGTAGACATAAGGGTCAGCCCCAGCATTTT.

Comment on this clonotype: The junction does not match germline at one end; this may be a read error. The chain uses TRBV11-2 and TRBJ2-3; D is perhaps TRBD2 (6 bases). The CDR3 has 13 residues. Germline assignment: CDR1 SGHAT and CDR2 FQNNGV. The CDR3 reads CAGSFTSTDMQYF. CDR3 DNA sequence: TGTGCCGGCAGTTTCACTAGCACAGATATGCAGTATTTT.